Each of the 5 T cell receptor beta chains below was sequenced from the same sample in a study of control samples from healthy donors and cancer patients. The protocol was immunoSEQ multiplex PCR, while the TCRdb copy is restricted to in-frame clones and leaves out a portion. The sample lists about 170,000 clones; around 94% were seen once. The sample comprised blood. Source of these receptors: a woman aged 18 to 35 in good health.

The table lists this clone with a count of one. This chain uses TRBV6-6 with TRBJ2-2; a weak D match, TRBD2 (6 bases). Germline CDR1 is MNHNY and CDR2 is SVGAGI (reference sequence). The CDR3 covers 13 residues. V was shortened by 8 bases and J by 5 bases, with 12 bases between the two germline ends. Here the CDR3 reads CASRGGATGELFF. The CDR3, as DNA: TGTGCCAGCCGAGGAGGGGCAACCGGGGAGCTGTTTTTT.

This clone was recorded only once. The rearrangement joins TRBV3-1 (or the pseudogene TRBV3-2) to TRBJ1-5; tentative D call: TRBD1 (6 bases). The V gene lost 2 bases and the J gene lost 1 base, with 12 bases spanning the gap. Per germline, CDR1 LGHDT and CDR2 YNNKEL (reference sequence). This CDR3 region has 16 residues. CDR3 nucleotide sequence: TGTGCCAGCAGCCAAAGGGGGGGCCAGAGCAATCAGCCCCAGCATTTT. The encoded protein is CASSQRGGQSNQPQHF.

The chain is built from TRBV10-3 and TRBJ1-2; weak D call: TRBD1 (5 bases). V lost 3 bases and J 7 bases, leaving 6 bases between the germline ends. The CDR3 is made up of 11 amino acids. CDR1 ENHRY and CDR2 SYGVKD come from the germline V gene. CDR3 loop: CAISDQGGYTF. The CDR3 region has the DNA TGTGCCATCAGTGATCAGGGTGGCTACACCTTC.

V is TRBV5-1 and J is TRBJ2-6; D unresolved. Germline V CDR1 and CDR2: SGHRS, YFSETQ. V was shortened by 0 bases and J by 0 bases, with 7 bases between the two germline ends. This CDR3 has 16 amino acids. The CDR3 DNA reads TGCGCCAGCAGCTTGGAACAGATCTCTGGGGCCAACGTCCTGACTTTC. Amino acid sequence: CASSLEQISGANVLTF. The complete variable domain, with remaining parts taken from reference TRBV5-1 and TRBJ2-6, reads KAGVTQTPRYLIKTRGQQVTLSCSPISGHRSVSWYQQTPGQGLQFLFEYFSETQRNKGNFPGRFSGRQFSNSRSEMNVSTLELGDSALYLCASSLEQISGANVLTFGAGSRLTVL.

Only one count was recorded for this clone. V is TRBV5-6 and J is TRBJ1-5, with D perhaps matching TRBD1 (5 bases). This CDR3 is built from 16 residues. V lost 0 bases and J lost 0, with 10 bases in between. CDR1 and CDR2 (germline): SGHDT, YYEEEE. The CDR3 is CASSLAGPYSNQPQHF. CDR3 in DNA: TGTGCCAGCAGCTTGGCGGGACCTTATAGCAATCAGCCCCAGCATTTT.